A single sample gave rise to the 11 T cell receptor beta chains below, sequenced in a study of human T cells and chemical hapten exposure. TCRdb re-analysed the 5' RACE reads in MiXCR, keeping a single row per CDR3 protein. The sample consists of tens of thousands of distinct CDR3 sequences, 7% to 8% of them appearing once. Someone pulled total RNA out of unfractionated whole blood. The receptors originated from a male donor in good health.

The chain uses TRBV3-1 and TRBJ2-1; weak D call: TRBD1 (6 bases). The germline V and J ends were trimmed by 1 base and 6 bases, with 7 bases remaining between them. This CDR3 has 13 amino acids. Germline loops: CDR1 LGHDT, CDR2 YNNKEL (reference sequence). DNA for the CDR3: TGTGCCAGCAGCCAAGGAGGGGGCAATGAGCAGTTCTTC. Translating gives CASSQGGGNEQFF.

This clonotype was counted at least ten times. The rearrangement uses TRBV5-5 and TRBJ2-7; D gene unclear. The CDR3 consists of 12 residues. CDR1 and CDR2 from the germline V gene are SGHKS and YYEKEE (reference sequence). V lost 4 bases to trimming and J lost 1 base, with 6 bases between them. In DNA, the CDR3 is TGTGCCAGCAGCCCGAGATCCTACGAGCAGTACTTC. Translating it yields CASSPRSYEQYF.

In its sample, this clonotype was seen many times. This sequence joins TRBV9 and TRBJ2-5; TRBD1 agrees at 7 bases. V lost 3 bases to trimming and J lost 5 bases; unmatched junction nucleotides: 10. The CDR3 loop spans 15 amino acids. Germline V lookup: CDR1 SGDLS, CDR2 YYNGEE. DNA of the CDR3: TGTGCCAGCAGCGCCGCTGACAGGGTGAAGGAGACCCAGTACTTC. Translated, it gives CASSAADRVKETQYF.

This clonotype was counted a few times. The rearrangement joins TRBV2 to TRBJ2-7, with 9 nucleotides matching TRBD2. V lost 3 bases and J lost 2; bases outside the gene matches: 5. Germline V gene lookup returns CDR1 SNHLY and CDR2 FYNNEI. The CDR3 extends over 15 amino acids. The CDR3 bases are TGTGCCAGCAGTGACCCTAGCGGGGAGCCCTACGAGCAGTACTTC. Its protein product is CASSDPSGEPYEQYF.

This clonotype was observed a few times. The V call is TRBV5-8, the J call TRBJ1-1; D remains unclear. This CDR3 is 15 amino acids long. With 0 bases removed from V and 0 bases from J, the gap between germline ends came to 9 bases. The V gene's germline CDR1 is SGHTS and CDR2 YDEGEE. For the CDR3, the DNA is TGTGCCAGCAGCTTGGACACGATCATGAACACTGAAGCTTTCTTT. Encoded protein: CASSLDTIMNTEAFF.

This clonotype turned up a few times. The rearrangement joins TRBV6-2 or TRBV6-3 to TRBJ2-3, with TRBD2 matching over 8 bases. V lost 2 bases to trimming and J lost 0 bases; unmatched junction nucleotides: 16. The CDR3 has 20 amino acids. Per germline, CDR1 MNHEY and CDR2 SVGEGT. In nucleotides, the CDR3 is TGTGCCAGCAGTTACGGAGCCGCGGGAGGCTCCCTTTCTAGCACAGATACGCAGTATTTT. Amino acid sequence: CASSYGAAGGSLSSTDTQYF.

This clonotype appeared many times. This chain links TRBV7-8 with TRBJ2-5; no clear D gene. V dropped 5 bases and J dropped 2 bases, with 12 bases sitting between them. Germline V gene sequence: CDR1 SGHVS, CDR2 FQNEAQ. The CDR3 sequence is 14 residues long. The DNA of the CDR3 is TGTGCCAGCAGCCCTTTAGACATACAAGAGACCCAGTACTTC. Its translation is CASSPLDIQETQYF.

CDR3 region: CASSPGTGGTEQFF. CDR3 DNA: TGTGCCAGCTCACCAGGGACAGGGGGCACTGAGCAGTTCTTC. The chain uses TRBV18 and TRBJ2-1, with 12 bases matching TRBD1. Germline V gives CDR1 KGHSH, CDR2 LQKENI. V trimming: 2 bases; J trimming: 9 bases; junction bases outside the gene matches: 2. The CDR3 is 14 amino acids.

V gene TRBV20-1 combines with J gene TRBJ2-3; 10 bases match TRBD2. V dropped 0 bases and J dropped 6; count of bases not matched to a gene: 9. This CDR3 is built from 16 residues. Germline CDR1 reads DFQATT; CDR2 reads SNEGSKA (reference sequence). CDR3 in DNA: TGCAGTGCTAGAGATCCGGTGCTAGCGGGAGAGGATACGCAGTATTTT. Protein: CSARDPVLAGEDTQYF.

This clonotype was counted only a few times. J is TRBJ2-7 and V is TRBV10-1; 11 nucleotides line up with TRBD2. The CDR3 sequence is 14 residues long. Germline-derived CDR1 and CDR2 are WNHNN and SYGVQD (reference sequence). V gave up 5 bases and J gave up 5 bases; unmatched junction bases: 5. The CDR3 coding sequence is TGCGCCAGCAGTCCGGGACTAGCGGTTCACGAGCAGTACTTC. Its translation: CASSPGLAVHEQYF.

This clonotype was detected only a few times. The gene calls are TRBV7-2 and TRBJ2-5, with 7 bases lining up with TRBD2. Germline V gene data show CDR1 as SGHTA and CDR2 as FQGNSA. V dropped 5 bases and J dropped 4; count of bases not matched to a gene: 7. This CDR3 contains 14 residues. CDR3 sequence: CASSLRTSLETQYF. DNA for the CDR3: TGTGCCAGCAGCCTACGGACTAGTCTAGAGACCCAGTACTTC.